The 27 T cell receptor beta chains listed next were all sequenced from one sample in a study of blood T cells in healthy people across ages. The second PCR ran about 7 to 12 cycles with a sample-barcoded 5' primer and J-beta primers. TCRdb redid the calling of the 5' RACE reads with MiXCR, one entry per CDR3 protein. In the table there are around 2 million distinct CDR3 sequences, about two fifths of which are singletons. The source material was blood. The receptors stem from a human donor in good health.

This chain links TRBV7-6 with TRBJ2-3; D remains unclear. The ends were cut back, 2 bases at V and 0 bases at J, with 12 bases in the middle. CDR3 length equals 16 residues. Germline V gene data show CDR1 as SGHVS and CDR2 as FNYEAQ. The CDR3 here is CASSLYGSASTDTQYF. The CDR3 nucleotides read TGTGCCAGCAGCTTATATGGGTCGGCTAGCACAGATACGCAGTATTTT.

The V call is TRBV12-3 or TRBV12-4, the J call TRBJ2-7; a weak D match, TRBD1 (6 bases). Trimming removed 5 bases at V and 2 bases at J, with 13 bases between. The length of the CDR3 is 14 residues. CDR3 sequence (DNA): TGTGCCAGCAGTGTGGACAGCGGTACCTACGAGCAGTACTTC. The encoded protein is CASSVDSGTYEQYF.

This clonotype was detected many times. The CDR3 region is CSARGTGQLRSPLHF. As DNA, the CDR3 is TGCAGTGCTAGGGGGACAGGGCAGCTAAGGTCACCCCTCCACTTT. J is TRBJ1-6 and V is TRBV20-1; 9 bases align to TRBD1. The CDR3 has 15 amino acids. Germline V lookup: CDR1 DFQATT, CDR2 SNEGSKA (reference sequence). V lost 3 bases to trimming and J lost 10 bases; unmatched junction nucleotides: 10.

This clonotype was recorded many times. CDR3 DNA sequence: TGCGCCAGCAGTCTTGACAGGGGATTCGGGGGCTACACCTTC. This translates into CASSLDRGFGGYTF. The rearrangement joins TRBV4-3 to TRBJ1-2; 8 bases map to TRBD1. V was clipped by 6 bases and J by 8 bases; unmatched bases: 11. Germline CDR1 and CDR2: LGHNA and YSLEER. The CDR3 contains 14 residues.

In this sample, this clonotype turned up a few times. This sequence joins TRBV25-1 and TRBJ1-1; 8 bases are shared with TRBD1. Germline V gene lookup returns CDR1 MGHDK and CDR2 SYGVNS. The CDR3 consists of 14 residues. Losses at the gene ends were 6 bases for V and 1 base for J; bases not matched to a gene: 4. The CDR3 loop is CASRRTGTNTEAFF. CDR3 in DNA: TGTGCCAGCAGACGGACAGGGACGAACACTGAAGCTTTCTTT.

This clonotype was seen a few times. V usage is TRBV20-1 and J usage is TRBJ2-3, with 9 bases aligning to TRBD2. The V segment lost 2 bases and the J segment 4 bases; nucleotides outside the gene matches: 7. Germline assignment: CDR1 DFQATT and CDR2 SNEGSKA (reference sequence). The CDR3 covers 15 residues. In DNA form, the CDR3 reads TGCAGTGCTAGACACTTGCGGGGGGGCTCAGATACGCAGTATTTT. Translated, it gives CSARHLRGGSDTQYF.

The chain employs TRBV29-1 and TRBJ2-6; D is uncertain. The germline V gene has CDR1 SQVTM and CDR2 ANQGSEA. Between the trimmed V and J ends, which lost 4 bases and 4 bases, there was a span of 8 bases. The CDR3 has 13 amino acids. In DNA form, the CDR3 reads TGCAGCGTTGTGGACCTGGGGGCCAACGTCCTGACTTTC. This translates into CSVVDLGANVLTF.

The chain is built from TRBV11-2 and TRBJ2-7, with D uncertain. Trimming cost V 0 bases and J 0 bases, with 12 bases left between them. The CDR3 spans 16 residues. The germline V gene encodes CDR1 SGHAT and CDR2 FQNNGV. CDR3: CASSLDRSLSSYEQYF. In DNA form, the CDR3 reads TGTGCCAGCAGCTTAGATCGCTCGTTAAGCTCCTACGAGCAGTACTTC.

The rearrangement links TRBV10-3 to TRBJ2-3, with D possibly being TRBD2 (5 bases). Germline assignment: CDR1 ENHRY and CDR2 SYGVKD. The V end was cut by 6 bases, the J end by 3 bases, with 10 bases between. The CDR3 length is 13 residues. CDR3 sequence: CAIRGEDTDTQYF. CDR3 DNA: TGTGCCATCAGGGGAGAGGATACAGATACGCAGTATTTT.

The DNA of the CDR3 is TGCGCCAGCGGCGCTAGCTCCCGGGAGCTGTTTTTT. Its protein is CASGASSRELFF. The chain carries TRBV4-1 and TRBJ2-2; D might be TRBD2 (5 bases). Looked up from germline, CDR1 is MGHRA and CDR2 is YSYEKL. Trimming pared 8 bases from V and 9 bases from J, leaving 13 bases between. CDR3 length: 12 amino acids.

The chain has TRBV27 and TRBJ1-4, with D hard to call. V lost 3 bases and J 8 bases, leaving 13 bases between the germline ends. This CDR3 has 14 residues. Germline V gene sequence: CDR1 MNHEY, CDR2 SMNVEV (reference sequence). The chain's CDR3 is CASSFSSLGEKLFF. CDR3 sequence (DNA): TGTGCCAGCAGTTTTAGCAGCTTAGGCGAAAAACTGTTTTTT.

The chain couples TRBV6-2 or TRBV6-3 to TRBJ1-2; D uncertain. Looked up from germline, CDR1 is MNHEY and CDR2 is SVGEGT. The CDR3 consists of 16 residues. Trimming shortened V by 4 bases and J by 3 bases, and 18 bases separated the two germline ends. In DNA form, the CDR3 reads TGTGCCAGCAGTTTTGGACTCAACTTGAGGGACTATGGCTACACCTTC. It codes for CASSFGLNLRDYGYTF.

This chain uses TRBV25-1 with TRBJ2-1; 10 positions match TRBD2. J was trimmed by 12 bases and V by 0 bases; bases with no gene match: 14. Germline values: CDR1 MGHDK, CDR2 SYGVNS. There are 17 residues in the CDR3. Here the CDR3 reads CASSEYPLAGAALGQFF. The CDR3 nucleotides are TGTGCCAGCAGTGAATATCCCCTAGCGGGGGCCGCCCTAGGGCAGTTCTTC.

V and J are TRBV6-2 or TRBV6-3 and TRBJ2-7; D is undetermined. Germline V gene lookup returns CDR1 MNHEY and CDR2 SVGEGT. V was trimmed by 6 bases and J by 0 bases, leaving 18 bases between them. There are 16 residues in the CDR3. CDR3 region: CASSLPGSKNSYEQYF. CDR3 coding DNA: TGTGCCAGCAGCCTCCCGGGTAGCAAGAACTCCTACGAGCAGTACTTC.

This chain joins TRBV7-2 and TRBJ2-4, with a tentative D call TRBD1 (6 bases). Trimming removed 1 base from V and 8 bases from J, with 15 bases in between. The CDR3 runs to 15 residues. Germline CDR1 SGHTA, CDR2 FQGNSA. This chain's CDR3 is CTSSLDPRGIDIQYF. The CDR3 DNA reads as TGTACCAGCAGCTTAGACCCCAGGGGTATAGACATTCAGTACTTC.

CDR3 protein: CATSRDGDTSGYTF. The CDR3 region has the DNA TGTGCCACCAGCAGAGACGGGGACACGAGTGGCTACACCTTC. The chain recombines TRBV15 with TRBJ1-2, with D possibly matching TRBD1 (6 bases). V was cut by 0 bases and J by 7 bases, with 12 bases left in between. Germline V gene sequence: CDR1 LNHNV, CDR2 YYDKDF (reference sequence). This CDR3 spans 14 amino acids.

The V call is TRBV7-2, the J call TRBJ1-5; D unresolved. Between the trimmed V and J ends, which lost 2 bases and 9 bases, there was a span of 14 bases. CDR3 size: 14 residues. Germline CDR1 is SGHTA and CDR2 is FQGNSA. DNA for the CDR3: TGTGCCAGCAGCTTAAGACCGGCCTCGTGGCCCCAGCATTTT. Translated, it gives CASSLRPASWPQHF.

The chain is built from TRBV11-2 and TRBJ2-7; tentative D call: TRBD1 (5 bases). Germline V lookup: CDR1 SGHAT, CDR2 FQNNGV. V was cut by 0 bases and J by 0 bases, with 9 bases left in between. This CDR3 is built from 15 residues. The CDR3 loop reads CASSLEWGNSYEQYF. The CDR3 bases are TGTGCCAGCAGCTTAGAGTGGGGCAACTCCTACGAGCAGTACTTC.

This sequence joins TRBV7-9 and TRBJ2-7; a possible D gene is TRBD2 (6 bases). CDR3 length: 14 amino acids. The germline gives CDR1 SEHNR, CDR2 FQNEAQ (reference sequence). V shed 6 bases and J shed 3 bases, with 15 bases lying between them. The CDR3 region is CASSTGTLRYEQYF. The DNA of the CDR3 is TGTGCCAGCAGTACCGGGACTCTCCGCTACGAGCAGTACTTC.

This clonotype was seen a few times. The CDR3 DNA sequence: TGCGCCAGCAGCCAAGTTCGGGGACCAGGACAAATGCGGATAGCCAAAAACATTCAGTACTTC. Translated: CASSQVRGPGQMRIAKNIQYF. The chain employs TRBV4-1 and TRBJ2-4, with D perhaps being TRBD1 or TRBD2 (5 bases each). V was shortened by 1 base and J by 0 bases, with 25 bases between the two germline ends. There are 21 residues in the CDR3. Germline V gives CDR1 MGHRA, CDR2 YSYEKL.

CDR3 DNA sequence: TGTGCCAGCAGTCCTATTACAGGAACCCCCAACGGTACCGGGGAGCTGTTTTTT. It translates to CASSPITGTPNGTGELFF. This chain links TRBV6-2 or TRBV6-3 with TRBJ2-2; possible D gene TRBD1, 5 bases. CDR3 length: 18 amino acids. Trimming took 5 bases from V and 5 from J, leaving 24 bases between them. Germline assignment: CDR1 MNHEY and CDR2 SVGEGT.

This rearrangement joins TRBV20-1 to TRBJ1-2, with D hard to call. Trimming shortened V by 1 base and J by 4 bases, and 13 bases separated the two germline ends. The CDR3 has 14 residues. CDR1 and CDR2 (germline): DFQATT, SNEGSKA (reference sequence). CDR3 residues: CSARARGKSYGYTF. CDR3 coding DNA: TGCAGTGCTAGAGCTCGGGGAAAATCCTATGGCTACACCTTC.

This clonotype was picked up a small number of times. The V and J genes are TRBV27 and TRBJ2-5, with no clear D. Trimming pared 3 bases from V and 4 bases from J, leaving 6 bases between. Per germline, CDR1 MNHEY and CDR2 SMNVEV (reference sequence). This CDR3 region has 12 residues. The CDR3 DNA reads TGTGCCAGCAGTTTCAACAGAGAGACCCAGTACTTC. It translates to CASSFNRETQYF.

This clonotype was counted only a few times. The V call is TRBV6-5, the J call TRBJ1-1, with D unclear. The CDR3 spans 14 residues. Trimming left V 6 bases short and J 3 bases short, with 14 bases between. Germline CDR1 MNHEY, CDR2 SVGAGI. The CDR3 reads CASSRREADTEAFF. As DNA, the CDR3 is TGTGCCAGCAGCCGAAGGGAGGCCGACACTGAAGCTTTCTTT.

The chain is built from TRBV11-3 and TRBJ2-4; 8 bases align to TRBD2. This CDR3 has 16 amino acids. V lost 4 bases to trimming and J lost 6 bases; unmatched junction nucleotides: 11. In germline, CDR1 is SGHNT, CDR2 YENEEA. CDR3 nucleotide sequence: TGTGCCAGCAGCTCCGGACTTCGCGGGGGGTTAAACATTCAGTACTTC. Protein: CASSSGLRGGLNIQYF.

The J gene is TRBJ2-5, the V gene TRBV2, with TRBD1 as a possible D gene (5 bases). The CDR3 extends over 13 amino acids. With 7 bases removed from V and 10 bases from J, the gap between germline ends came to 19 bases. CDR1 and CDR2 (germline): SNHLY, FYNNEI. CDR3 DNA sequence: TGTGCCAGCACCCTGGGGCCTCAAAGGGACCAGTACTTC. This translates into CASTLGPQRDQYF.

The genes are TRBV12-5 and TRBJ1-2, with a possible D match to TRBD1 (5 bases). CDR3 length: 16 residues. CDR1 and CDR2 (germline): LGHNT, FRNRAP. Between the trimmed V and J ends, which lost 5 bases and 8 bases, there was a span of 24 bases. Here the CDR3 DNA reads TGTGCTAGTGGTGCATCAGGGAGAGGGAGAGCGGAGGGCTACACCTTC. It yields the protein CASGASGRGRAEGYTF.